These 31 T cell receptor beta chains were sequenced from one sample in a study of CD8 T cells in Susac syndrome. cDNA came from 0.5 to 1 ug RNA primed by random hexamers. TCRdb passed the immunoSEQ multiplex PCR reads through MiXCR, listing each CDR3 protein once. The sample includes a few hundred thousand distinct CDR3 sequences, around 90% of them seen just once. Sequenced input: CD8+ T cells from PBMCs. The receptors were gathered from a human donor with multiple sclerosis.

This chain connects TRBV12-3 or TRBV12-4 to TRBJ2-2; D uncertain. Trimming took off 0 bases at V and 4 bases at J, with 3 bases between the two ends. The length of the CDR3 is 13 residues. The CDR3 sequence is CASSLATTGELFF. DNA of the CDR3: TGTGCCAGCAGTTTAGCCACCACCGGGGAGCTGTTTTTT.

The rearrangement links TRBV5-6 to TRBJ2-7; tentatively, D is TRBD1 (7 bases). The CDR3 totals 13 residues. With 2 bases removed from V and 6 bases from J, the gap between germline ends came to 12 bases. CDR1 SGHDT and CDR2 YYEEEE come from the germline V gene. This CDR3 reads CASSFGGGGEQYF. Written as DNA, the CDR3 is TGTGCCAGCAGCTTCGGAGGGGGCGGCGAGCAGTACTTC.

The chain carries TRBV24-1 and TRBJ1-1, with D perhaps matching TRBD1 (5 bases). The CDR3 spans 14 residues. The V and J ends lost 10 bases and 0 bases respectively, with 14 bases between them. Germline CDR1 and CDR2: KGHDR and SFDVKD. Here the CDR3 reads CATLGGPMNTEAFF. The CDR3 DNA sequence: TGTGCCACTCTCGGGGGACCCATGAACACTGAAGCTTTCTTT.

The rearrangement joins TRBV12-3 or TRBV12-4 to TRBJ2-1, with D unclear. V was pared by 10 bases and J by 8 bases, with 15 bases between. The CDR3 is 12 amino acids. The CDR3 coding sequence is TGTGCCATCCAGGCCCAAGGGTATGAGCAGTTCTTC. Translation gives CAIQAQGYEQFF.

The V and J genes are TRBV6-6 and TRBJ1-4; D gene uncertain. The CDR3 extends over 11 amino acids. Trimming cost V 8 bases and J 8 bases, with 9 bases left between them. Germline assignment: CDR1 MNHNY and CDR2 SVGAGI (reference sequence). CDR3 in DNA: TGTGCCAGCGAATCGGGGGAAAAACTGTTTTTT. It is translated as CASESGEKLFF.

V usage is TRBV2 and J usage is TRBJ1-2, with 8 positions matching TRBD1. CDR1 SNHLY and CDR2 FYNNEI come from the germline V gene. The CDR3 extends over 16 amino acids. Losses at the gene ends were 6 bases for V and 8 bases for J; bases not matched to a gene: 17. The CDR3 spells CASSPTGQGGLVGYTF. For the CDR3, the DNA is TGTGCCAGCAGCCCCACTGGACAGGGAGGGCTCGTGGGCTACACCTTC.

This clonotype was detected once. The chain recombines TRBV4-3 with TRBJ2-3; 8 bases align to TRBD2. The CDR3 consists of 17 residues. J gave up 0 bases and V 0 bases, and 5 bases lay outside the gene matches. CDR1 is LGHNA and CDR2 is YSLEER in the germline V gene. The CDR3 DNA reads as TGCGCCAGCAGCCAAGATCTTGCGGGAGGAAGCACAGATACGCAGTATTTT. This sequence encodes CASSQDLAGGSTDTQYF.

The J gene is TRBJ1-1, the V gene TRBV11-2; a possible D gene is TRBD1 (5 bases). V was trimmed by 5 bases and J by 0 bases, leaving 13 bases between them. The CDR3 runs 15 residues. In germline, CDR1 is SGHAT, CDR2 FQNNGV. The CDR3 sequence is CASSVGVGLNTEAFF. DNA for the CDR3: TGTGCCAGCAGCGTGGGGGTGGGTTTGAACACTGAAGCTTTCTTT.

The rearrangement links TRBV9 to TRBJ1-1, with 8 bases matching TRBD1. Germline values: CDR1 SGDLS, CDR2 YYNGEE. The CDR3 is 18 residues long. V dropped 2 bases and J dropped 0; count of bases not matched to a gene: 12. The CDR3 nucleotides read TGTGCCAGCAGCGTGGGACAGGTCCCGGAGGGGATGAACACTGAAGCTTTCTTT. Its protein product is CASSVGQVPEGMNTEAFF.

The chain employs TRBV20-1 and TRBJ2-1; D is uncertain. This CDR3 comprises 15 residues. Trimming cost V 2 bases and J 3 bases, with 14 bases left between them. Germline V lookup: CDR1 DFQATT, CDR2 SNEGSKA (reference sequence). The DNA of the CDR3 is TGCAGTGCTAGACCAAAACAGACCAACTACAATGAGCAGTTCTTC. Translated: CSARPKQTNYNEQFF.

The CDR3 region is CASSIGDRFYEQYF. The CDR3 region has the DNA TGTGCCAGCAGTATCGGGGACAGGTTCTACGAGCAGTACTTC. The gene calls are TRBV12-3 or TRBV12-4 and TRBJ2-7, with 8 bases fitting TRBD1. Losses at the gene ends were 5 bases for V and 3 bases for J; bases not matched to a gene: 6. The CDR3 is 14 residues long.

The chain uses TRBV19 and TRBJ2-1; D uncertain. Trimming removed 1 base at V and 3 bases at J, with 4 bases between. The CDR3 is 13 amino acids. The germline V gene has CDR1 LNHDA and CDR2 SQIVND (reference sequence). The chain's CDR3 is CASSIALYNEQFF. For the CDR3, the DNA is TGTGCCAGTAGTATAGCGCTCTACAATGAGCAGTTCTTC.

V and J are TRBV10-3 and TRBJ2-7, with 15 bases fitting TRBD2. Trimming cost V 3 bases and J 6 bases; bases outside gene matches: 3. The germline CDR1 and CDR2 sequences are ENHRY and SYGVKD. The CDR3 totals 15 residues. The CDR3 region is CAISDGTSGGSEQYF. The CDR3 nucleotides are TGTGCCATCAGTGACGGGACTAGCGGGGGGAGCGAGCAGTACTTC.

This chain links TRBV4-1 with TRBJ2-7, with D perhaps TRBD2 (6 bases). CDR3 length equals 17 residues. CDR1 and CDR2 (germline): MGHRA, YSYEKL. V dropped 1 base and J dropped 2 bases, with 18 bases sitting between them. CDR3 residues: CASSQGLSGRDPYEQYF. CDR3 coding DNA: TGCGCCAGCAGCCAAGGGTTAAGCGGGCGCGACCCCTACGAGCAGTACTTC.

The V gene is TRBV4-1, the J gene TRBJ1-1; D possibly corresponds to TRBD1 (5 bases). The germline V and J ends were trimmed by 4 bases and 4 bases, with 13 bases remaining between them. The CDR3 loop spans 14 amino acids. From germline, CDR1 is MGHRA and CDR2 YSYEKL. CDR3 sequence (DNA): TGCGCCAGCAGCCCAGACAGACTACTCACTGAAGCTTTCTTT. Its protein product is CASSPDRLLTEAFF.

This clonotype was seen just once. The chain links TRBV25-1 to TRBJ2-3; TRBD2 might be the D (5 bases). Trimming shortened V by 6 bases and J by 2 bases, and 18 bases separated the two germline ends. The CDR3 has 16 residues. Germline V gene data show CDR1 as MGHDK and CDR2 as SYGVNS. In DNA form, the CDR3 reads TGTGCCAGCAGCTCCGGGGTGAGGTACTACACAGATACGCAGTATTTT. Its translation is CASSSGVRYYTDTQYF.

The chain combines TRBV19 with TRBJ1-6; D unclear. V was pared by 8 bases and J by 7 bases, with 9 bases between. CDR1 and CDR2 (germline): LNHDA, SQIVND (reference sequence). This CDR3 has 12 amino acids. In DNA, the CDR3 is TGTGCCAGTTCTCTTCGAAATTCACCCCTCCACTTT. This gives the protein CASSLRNSPLHF.

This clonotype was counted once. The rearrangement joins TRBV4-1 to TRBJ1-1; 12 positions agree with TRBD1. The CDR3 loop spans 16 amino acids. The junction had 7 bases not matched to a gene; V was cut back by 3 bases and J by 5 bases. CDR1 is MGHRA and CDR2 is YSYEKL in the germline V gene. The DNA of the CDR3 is TGCGCCAGCAGCCATCCGGGACAGGGGGCGGAAACTGAAGCTTTCTTT. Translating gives CASSHPGQGAETEAFF.

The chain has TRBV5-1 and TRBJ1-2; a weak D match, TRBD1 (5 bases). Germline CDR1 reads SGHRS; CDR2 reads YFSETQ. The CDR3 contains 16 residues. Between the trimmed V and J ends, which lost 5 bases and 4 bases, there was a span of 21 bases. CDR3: CASSLDGASLSYGYTF. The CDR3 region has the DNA TGCGCCAGCAGTCTGGACGGGGCCTCCCTCAGCTATGGCTACACCTTC.

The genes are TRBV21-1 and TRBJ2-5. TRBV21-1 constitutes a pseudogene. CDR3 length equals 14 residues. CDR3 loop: CASSKVLRVETQYF. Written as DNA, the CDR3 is TGTGCCAGCAGCAAAGTATTACGTGTAGAGACCCAGTACTTC.

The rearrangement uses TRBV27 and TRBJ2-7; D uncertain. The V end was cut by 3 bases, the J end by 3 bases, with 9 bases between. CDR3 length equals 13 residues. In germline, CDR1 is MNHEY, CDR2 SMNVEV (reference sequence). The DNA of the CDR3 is TGTGCCAGCAGTTTCGGAGTTGGCTACGAGCAGTACTTC. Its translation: CASSFGVGYEQYF.

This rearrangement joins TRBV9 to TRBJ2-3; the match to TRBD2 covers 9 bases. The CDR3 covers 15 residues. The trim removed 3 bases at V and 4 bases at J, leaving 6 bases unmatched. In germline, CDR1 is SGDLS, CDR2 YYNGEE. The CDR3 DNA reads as TGTGCCAGCAGCGACAGCGGCGGGGGGGCAGATACGCAGTATTTT. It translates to CASSDSGGGADTQYF.

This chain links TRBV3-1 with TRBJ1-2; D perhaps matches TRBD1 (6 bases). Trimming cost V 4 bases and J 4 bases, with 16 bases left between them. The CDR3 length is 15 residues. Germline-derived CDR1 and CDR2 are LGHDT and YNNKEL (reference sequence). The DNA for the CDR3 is TGTGCCAGCAGCCTATCGGACAGTATGGGCTATGGCTACACCTTC. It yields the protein CASSLSDSMGYGYTF.

The CDR3 DNA reads as TGTGCCAGCAGCCAGGACCCCTTCAGTTCCCTTTCCGAGCAGTACTTC. It yields the protein CASSQDPFSSLSEQYF. The rearrangement links TRBV3-1 to TRBJ2-7; no clear D gene. CDR3 size: 16 residues. Germline V gene sequence: CDR1 LGHDT, CDR2 YNNKEL (reference sequence). The ends were cut back, 3 bases at V and 6 bases at J, with 21 bases in the middle.

As DNA, the CDR3 is TGTGCCAGCAGCGTAGCTAGCGGGGGACCTGCGGATACGCAGTATTTT. Translating it yields CASSVASGGPADTQYF. The chain has TRBV9 and TRBJ2-3; TRBD2 matches 10 bases. Trimming removed 0 bases from V and 6 bases from J; junction bases left unmatched: 7. The CDR3 is 16 amino acids. Germline V gene sequence: CDR1 SGDLS, CDR2 YYNGEE.

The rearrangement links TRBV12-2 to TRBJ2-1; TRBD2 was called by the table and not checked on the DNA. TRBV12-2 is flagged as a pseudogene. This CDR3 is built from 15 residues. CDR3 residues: CASPQRGISYNEQFF. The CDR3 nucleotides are TGTGCAAGTCCCCAGCGGGGTATCTCCTACAATGAGCAGTTCTTC.

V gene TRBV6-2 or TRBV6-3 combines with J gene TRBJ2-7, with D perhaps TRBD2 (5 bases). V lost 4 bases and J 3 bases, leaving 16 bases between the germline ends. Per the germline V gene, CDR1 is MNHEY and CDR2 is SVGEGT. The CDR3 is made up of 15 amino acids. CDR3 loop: CASSFFRTDFYEQYF. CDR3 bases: TGTGCCAGCAGTTTCTTTCGGACTGACTTCTACGAGCAGTACTTC.

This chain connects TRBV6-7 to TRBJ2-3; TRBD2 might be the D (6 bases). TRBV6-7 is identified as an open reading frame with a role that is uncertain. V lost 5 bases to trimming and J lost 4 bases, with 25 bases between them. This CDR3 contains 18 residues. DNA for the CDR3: TGTGCCAGCAGTCCCGCCTTAGGAGGGAGGACAACCCCAGATACGCAGTATTTT. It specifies CASSPALGGRTTPDTQYF.

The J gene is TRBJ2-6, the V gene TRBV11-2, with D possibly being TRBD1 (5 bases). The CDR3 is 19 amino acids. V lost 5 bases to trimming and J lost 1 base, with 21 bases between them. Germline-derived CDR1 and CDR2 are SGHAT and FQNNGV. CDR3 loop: CASSPPSGPYRSGANVLTF. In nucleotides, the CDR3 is TGTGCCAGCAGCCCCCCTTCAGGGCCCTATCGATCTGGGGCCAACGTCCTGACTTTC.

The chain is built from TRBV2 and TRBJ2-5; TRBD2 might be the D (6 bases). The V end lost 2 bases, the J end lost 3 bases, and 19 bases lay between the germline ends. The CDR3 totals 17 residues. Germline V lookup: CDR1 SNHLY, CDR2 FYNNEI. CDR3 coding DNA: TGTGCCAGCAGTGAATCTGGTCTGCGGGGTCTCGAAGAGACCCAGTACTTC. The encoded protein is CASSESGLRGLEETQYF.

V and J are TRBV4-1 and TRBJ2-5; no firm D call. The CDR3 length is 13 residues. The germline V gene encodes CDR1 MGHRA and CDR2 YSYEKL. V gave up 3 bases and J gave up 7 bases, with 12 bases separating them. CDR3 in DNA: TGCGCCAGCAGCCACCTTGGGCCCGGGACCCAGTACTTC. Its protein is CASSHLGPGTQYF.